This TCR beta chain was recorded in a study of T cell responses to AZD1222 COVID-19 vaccine. Findings and caveats of the study: Most donors were white British and more were female, and clonal diversity was possibly underestimated. Of the AZD1222 recipients, only 5 to 7 were seropositive at baseline.

Note on this clone: Its target is not known.

The CDR3 runs to 13 residues. Trimming at V came to 7 bases and at J to 15 bases, leaving 11 bases not matched to a gene. The table came from immunoSEQ multiplex PCR; TCRdb's copy has only in-frame clones and leaves some out. The table has some 150,000 clones, 87% seen once. Here the sequenced sample was peripheral blood, taken 28 days after the second AZD1222 dose. This sequence was found in an adult who received the AZD1222 COVID-19 vaccine. The V call is TRBV12-3 or TRBV12-4, the J call TRBJ2-2; 10 bases match TRBD1. DNA of the CDR3: TGTGCCAGCACCCTCGGGAGGGACAGGGGATTGTTTTTT. Protein sequence: CASTLGRDRGLFF.